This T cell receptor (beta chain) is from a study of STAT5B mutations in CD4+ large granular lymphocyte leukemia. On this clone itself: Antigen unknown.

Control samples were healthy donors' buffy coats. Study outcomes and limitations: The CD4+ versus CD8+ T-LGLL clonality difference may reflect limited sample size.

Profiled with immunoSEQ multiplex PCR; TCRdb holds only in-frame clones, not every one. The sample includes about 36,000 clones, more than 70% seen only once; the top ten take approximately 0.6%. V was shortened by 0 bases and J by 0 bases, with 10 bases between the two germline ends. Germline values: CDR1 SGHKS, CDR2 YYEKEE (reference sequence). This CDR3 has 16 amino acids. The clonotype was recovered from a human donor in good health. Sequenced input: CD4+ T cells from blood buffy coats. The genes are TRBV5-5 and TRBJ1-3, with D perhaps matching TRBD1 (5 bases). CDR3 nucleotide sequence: TGTGCCAGCAGCTTGGACTGGGGGGTCTCTGGAAACACCATATATTTT. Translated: CASSLDWGVSGNTIYF.